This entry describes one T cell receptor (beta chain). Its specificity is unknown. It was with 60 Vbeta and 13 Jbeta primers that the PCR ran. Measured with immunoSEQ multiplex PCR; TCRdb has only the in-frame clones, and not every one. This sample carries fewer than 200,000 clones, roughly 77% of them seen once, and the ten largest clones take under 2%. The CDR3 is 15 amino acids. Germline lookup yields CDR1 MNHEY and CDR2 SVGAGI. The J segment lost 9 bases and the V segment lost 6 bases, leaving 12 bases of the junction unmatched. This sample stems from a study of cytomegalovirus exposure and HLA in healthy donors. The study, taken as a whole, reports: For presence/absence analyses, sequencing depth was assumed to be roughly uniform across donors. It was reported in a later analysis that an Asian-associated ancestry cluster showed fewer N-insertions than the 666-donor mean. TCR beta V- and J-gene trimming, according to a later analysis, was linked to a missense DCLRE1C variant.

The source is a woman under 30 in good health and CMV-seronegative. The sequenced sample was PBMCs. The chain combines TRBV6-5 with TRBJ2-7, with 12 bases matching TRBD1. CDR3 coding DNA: TGTGCCAGCAGCGATGGAGGGACAGGGGGCGCAGGGCAGTACTTC. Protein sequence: CASSDGGTGGAGQYF.